One sample yielded the 28 T cell receptor beta chains listed below, sequenced in a study of early T cells in non-severe SARS-CoV-2 infection. TCRdb itself ran the 5' RACE reads through MiXCR, one entry per CDR3 protein. The sample consists of approximately 43,000 distinct CDR3 sequences, around 6.9% of them appearing once. Sequencing was performed on whole blood. The source is an adult who was a healthcare worker with PCR-confirmed SARS-CoV-2 infection or an uninfected control (not recorded which).

This clonotype was observed many times. The chain carries TRBV7-9 and TRBJ2-7; D may match TRBD1 or TRBD2 (5 bases each). The CDR3 consists of 12 residues. Germline CDR1 reads SEHNR; CDR2 reads FQNEAQ (reference sequence). V gave up 1 base and J gave up 6 bases, with 7 bases separating them. The CDR3 reads CASSLGGTEQYF. Written as DNA, the CDR3 is TGTGCCAGCAGCTTAGGGGGGACCGAGCAGTACTTC.

Only a few counts were recorded for this clonotype. The V gene is TRBV7-9, the J gene TRBJ1-1; D remains ambiguous. Per the germline V gene, CDR1 is SEHNR and CDR2 is FQNEAQ (reference sequence). V lost 3 bases and J lost 2, with 7 bases in between. The CDR3 is 13 residues long. The CDR3 DNA follows: TGTGCCAGCAGCTTCAAGGAAAACACTGAAGCTTTCTTT. Encoded protein: CASSFKENTEAFF.

This clonotype was counted a few times. The chain combines TRBV7-3 with TRBJ2-3, with D possibly TRBD2 on 5 matching bases. The V gene's germline CDR1 is SGHTA and CDR2 FQGTGA. Trimming shortened V by 5 bases and J by 0 bases, and 9 bases separated the two germline ends. The CDR3 sequence is 14 residues long. The CDR3 loop is CASSPGLSTDTQYF. The CDR3 DNA follows: TGTGCCAGCAGCCCGGGGTTGAGCACAGATACGCAGTATTTT. Supplemented by reference TRBV7-3 and TRBJ2-3, the full variable domain reads GAGVSQTPSNKVTEKGKYVELRCDPISGHTALYWYRQSLGQGPEFLIYFQGTGAADDSGLPNDRFFAVRPEGSVSTLKIQRTERGDSAVYLCASSPGLSTDTQYFGPGTRLTVL.

The CDR3: CASSLYKGSSPLHF. DNA of the CDR3: TGTGCCAGCAGCTTATATAAGGGTAGCTCACCCCTCCACTTT. This chain links TRBV7-2 with TRBJ1-6, with D unclear. Germline V lookup: CDR1 SGHTA, CDR2 FQGNSA. CDR3 length equals 14 residues. V lost 2 bases, J lost 10 bases, and 12 bases lay in between.

The table lists this clonotype with a few counts. Written as DNA, the CDR3 is TGTGCCAGCTCACCAGCGACTAGCCAACCAGATACGCAGTATTTT. This sequence encodes CASSPATSQPDTQYF. This sequence joins TRBV18 and TRBJ2-3; 7 bases are shared with TRBD2. Per the germline V gene, CDR1 is KGHSH and CDR2 is LQKENI. J was trimmed by 4 bases and V by 2 bases; bases with no gene match: 6. The CDR3 is 15 amino acids. The full variable domain, with the rest looked up from reference TRBV18 and TRBJ2-3, is NAGVMQNPRHLVRRRGQEARLRCSPMKGHSHVYWYRQLPEEGLKFMVYLQKENIIDESGMPKERFSAEFPKEGPSILRIQQVVRGDSAAYFCASSPATSQPDTQYFGPGTRLTVL.

The chain is built from TRBV4-1 and TRBJ2-2; D possibly matches TRBD1 or TRBD2 (5 bases each). CDR1 and CDR2 (germline): MGHRA, YSYEKL. There are 14 residues in the CDR3. V was trimmed by 0 bases and J by 7 bases, leaving 9 bases between them. CDR3 loop: CASSQDGGDGELFF. The CDR3 DNA is TGCGCCAGCAGCCAAGATGGGGGAGACGGGGAGCTGTTTTTT.

A word on this clonotype: A junction boundary mismatches the germline segment, possibly from a read error. V usage is TRBV5-4 and J usage is TRBJ2-7, with a tentative D call TRBD1 (6 bases). Germline V lookup: CDR1 SGHNT, CDR2 YYREEE (reference sequence). This CDR3 has 13 residues. The CDR3 nucleotides are TGTACCAGCAGCACCGGACAGACCTACGAGCAGTACTTC. It is translated as CTSSTGQTYEQYF.

The chain combines TRBV6-5 with TRBJ2-3; D uncertain. The CDR3 loop spans 13 amino acids. Germline V gives CDR1 MNHEY, CDR2 SVGAGI. V lost 3 bases and J lost 5, with 9 bases in between. The CDR3 spells CASSYDILDTQYF. DNA of the CDR3: TGTGCCAGCAGTTATGATATCTTAGATACGCAGTATTTT.

This clonotype was seen repeatedly, ten times or more. The chain employs TRBV7-6 and TRBJ2-3; 10 positions match TRBD2. In germline, CDR1 is SGHVS, CDR2 FNYEAQ. J gave up 3 bases and V 7 bases, and 7 bases lay outside the gene matches. The CDR3 extends over 15 amino acids. The CDR3 region is CASTTSGVRTDTQYF. Written as DNA, the CDR3 is TGTGCCAGCACAACTAGCGGGGTCCGTACAGATACGCAGTATTTT.

This clonotype has at least ten counts. This rearrangement joins TRBV6-5 to TRBJ1-1; D gene unclear. CDR1 and CDR2 from the germline V gene are MNHEY and SVGAGI. V lost 0 bases, J lost 1 base, and 6 bases lay in between. The CDR3 has 14 residues. The CDR3 DNA reads TGTGCCAGCAGTTACTCTCGGAGGAACACTGAAGCTTTCTTT. Residues: CASSYSRRNTEAFF.

This clonotype was counted at least ten times. The CDR3 spells CASSRQVEATEAFF. CDR3 DNA: TGTGCCAGCAGTCGTCAGGTCGAAGCCACTGAAGCTTTCTTT. The rearrangement links TRBV3-1 to TRBJ1-1; D remains unclear. This CDR3 comprises 14 residues. Trimming removed 6 bases from V and 4 bases from J, with 15 bases in between. Germline loops: CDR1 LGHDT, CDR2 YNNKEL (reference sequence).

There are a few counts of this clonotype. The rearrangement links TRBV4-1 to TRBJ1-3; D not certain. The CDR3 is 17 amino acids. The V end was cut by 1 base, the J end by 3 bases, with 16 bases between. Germline V lookup: CDR1 MGHRA, CDR2 YSYEKL. Written as DNA, the CDR3 is TGCGCCAGCAGCCAAGTATTACTGCAGTACCTTGGAAACACCATATATTTT. It codes for CASSQVLLQYLGNTIYF.

This clonotype was counted a few times. The chain is built from TRBV20-1 and TRBJ2-7; TRBD1 matches 9 bases. V was clipped by 2 bases and J by 6 bases; unmatched bases: 8. The CDR3 loop spans 14 amino acids. From germline, CDR1 is DFQATT and CDR2 SNEGSKA (reference sequence). The CDR3 reads CSARMGDRVTEQYF. The CDR3 DNA reads TGCAGTGCTAGAATGGGGGACAGGGTGACCGAGCAGTACTTC.

This clonotype has at least ten counts. The chain has TRBV7-6 and TRBJ2-3, with TRBD2 matching 12 bases. Germline V lookup: CDR1 SGHVS, CDR2 FNYEAQ. V lost 5 bases to trimming and J lost 7 bases; unmatched junction nucleotides: 13. The CDR3 sequence is 17 residues long. The CDR3 sequence: CASSALAGGLSGYTQYF. The CDR3, as DNA: TGTGCCAGCAGCGCCCTAGCGGGGGGGCTCTCTGGATATACGCAGTATTTT. The variable domain in full, with the rest retrieved from reference TRBV7-6 and TRBJ2-3, is GAGVSQSPRYKVTKRGQDVALRCDPISGHVSLYWYRQALGQGPEFLTYFNYEAQQDKSGLPNDRFSAERPEGSISTLTIQRTEQRDSAMYRCASSALAGGLSGYTQYFGPGTRLTVL.

This clonotype was picked up many times. The V call is TRBV6-5, the J call TRBJ2-5; a possible D gene is TRBD2 (5 bases). Trimming cost V 6 bases and J 1 base, with 15 bases left between them. The CDR3 runs 15 residues. CDR1 and CDR2 from the germline V gene are MNHEY and SVGAGI. The DNA of the CDR3 is TGTGCCAGCAGCCGTTCAACGGGGTTCCAAGAGACCCAGTACTTC. It specifies CASSRSTGFQETQYF.

This clonotype was recorded once. The chain employs TRBV7-9 and TRBJ2-3; tentative D call: TRBD2 (5 bases). Germline CDR1 SEHNR, CDR2 FQNEAQ (reference sequence). Trimming pared 5 bases from V and 4 bases from J, leaving 19 bases between. This CDR3 comprises 16 residues. CDR3 sequence reads: CASSPREQSNADTQYF. Written as DNA, the CDR3 is TGTGCCAGCAGCCCAAGGGAGCAGTCCAACGCAGATACGCAGTATTTT.

In this sample, this clonotype turned up many times. This chain links TRBV6-6 with TRBJ1-4; D unclear. This CDR3 has 16 residues. The germline V gene has CDR1 MNHNY and CDR2 SVGAGI (reference sequence). V was pared by 8 bases and J by 0 bases, with 16 bases between. The CDR3 DNA reads as TGTGCCAGCGGATCGGCAGCCTTTGCAACTAATGAAAAACTGTTTTTT. Translating gives CASGSAAFATNEKLFF.

In its sample, this clonotype was seen a few times. The rearrangement links TRBV6-6 to TRBJ1-5; D is perhaps TRBD1 (5 bases). With 2 bases removed from V and 7 bases from J, the gap between germline ends came to 12 bases. Germline assignment: CDR1 MNHNY and CDR2 SVGAGI (reference sequence). The CDR3 is 14 amino acids. As DNA, the CDR3 is TGTGCCAGCAGTTACGCGGGGGAGGGCCAGCCCCAGCATTTT. The encoded protein is CASSYAGEGQPQHF.

This clonotype was recorded only once. The CDR3 is CSHLGRYEQYF. CDR3 nucleotide sequence: TGCAGCCACCTTGGCCGGTACGAGCAGTACTTC. The genes are TRBV29-1 and TRBJ2-7; D gene uncertain. The CDR3 runs 11 residues. CDR1 and CDR2 (germline): SQVTM, ANQGSEA. The V end was cut by 8 bases, the J end by 4 bases, with 12 bases between.

The V gene is TRBV20-1, the J gene TRBJ1-6, with D possibly being TRBD1 (6 bases). CDR1 is DFQATT, CDR2 SNEGSKA, per germline (reference sequence). The CDR3 totals 13 residues. V lost 3 bases and J lost 10, with 13 bases in between. The CDR3 region is CSARRGAGSPLHF. DNA for the CDR3: TGCAGTGCTAGGCGGGGGGCAGGGTCACCCCTCCACTTT.

This clonotype came up many times. This chain joins TRBV7-9 and TRBJ2-3, with a weak D call TRBD2 (6 bases). CDR3 size: 16 residues. V lost 5 bases and J lost 5, with 20 bases in between. Looked up from germline, CDR1 is SEHNR and CDR2 is FQNEAQ (reference sequence). Here the CDR3 reads CASSPGGLPRLDTQYF. In DNA, the CDR3 is TGTGCCAGCAGCCCAGGCGGACTACCCAGATTAGATACGCAGTATTTT.

This clonotype was observed a handful of times. The rearrangement links TRBV10-3 to TRBJ1-3; 11 positions match TRBD1. Germline loops: CDR1 ENHRY, CDR2 SYGVKD. Trimming cost V 1 base and J 4 bases; bases outside gene matches: 0. The length of the CDR3 is 15 residues. DNA for the CDR3: TGTGCCATCAGTGAGTGGACAGGGGGCGGAAACACCATATATTTT. It is translated as CAISEWTGGGNTIYF.

This clonotype has at least ten counts. This chain connects TRBV28 to TRBJ2-1; D not certain. The CDR3 totals 11 residues. V lost 5 bases and J lost 6, with 5 bases in between. The V gene's germline CDR1 is MDHEN and CDR2 SYDVKM. The CDR3 DNA sequence: TGTGCCAGCAGTGACATCAATGAGCAGTTCTTC. Protein product: CASSDINEQFF.

This chain links TRBV27 with TRBJ2-7, with 9 bases that match TRBD1. Germline CDR1 and CDR2: MNHEY and SMNVEV (reference sequence). After removal of 2 bases from V and 5 bases from J, the junction contained 4 bases not matched to a gene. The CDR3 consists of 14 residues. The CDR3 loop reads CASSLGQGSHEQYF. The DNA of the CDR3 is TGTGCCAGCAGTTTAGGACAGGGGAGTCACGAGCAGTACTTC.

V and J are TRBV6-2 or TRBV6-3 and TRBJ2-1; the match to TRBD2 covers 9 bases. Germline lookup yields CDR1 MNHEY and CDR2 SVGEGT. The length of the CDR3 is 18 residues. The V segment lost 6 bases and the J segment 0 bases; nucleotides outside the gene matches: 12. CDR3 nucleotides: TGTGCCAGCAGCGATCTAGCGGGGCTTCTAAGCTCCTACAATGAGCAGTTCTTC. Translating it yields CASSDLAGLLSSYNEQFF.

This clonotype has ten or more counts. V gene TRBV7-9 combines with J gene TRBJ2-4; no definite D call. V shed 5 bases and J shed 0 bases, with 11 bases lying between them. Per the germline V gene, CDR1 is SEHNR and CDR2 is FQNEAQ (reference sequence). There are 15 residues in the CDR3. The CDR3 DNA reads TGTGCCAGCAGCCCCCCGGCGCTAGCCAAAAACATTCAGTACTTC. Translated: CASSPPALAKNIQYF.

This clonotype was seen at least ten times. The rearrangement joins TRBV7-8 to TRBJ2-3, with D uncertain. CDR1 is SGHVS, CDR2 FQNEAQ, per germline. V lost 5 bases and J 6 bases, leaving 6 bases between the germline ends. The CDR3 sequence is 11 residues long. The CDR3 nucleotides are TGTGCCAGCAGCCCTCTTGATACGCAGTATTTT. It translates to CASSPLDTQYF.

In this sample, this clonotype turned up a few times. The chain couples TRBV5-6 to TRBJ2-3; D remains ambiguous. Germline CDR1 reads SGHDT; CDR2 reads YYEEEE. Deletions cut 0 bases from V and 7 bases from J, with 9 bases between. This CDR3 has 13 amino acids. CDR3: CASSLGSTHTQYF. In nucleotides, the CDR3 is TGTGCCAGCAGCTTGGGCTCAACCCATACGCAGTATTTT.